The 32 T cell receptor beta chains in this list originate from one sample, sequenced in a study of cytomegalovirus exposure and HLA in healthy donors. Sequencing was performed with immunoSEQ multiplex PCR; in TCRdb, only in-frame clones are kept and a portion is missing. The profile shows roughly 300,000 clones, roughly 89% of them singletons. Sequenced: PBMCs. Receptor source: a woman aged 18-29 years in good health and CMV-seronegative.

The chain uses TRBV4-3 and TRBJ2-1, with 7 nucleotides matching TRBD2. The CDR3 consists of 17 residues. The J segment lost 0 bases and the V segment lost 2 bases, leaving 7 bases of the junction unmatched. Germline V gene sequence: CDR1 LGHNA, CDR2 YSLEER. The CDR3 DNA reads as TGCGCCAGCAGCCAACTTGACCTAGCGGCCTCCTACAATGAGCAGTTCTTC. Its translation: CASSQLDLAASYNEQFF.

The CDR3 region is CASSQDLVAVSYEQYF. The CDR3 DNA follows: TGCGCCAGCAGCCAAGATCTCGTGGCTGTCTCCTACGAGCAGTACTTC. The gene calls are TRBV4-1 and TRBJ2-7; D not resolved. The CDR3 spans 16 residues. Per germline, CDR1 MGHRA and CDR2 YSYEKL. Trimming pared 0 bases from V and 0 bases from J, leaving 12 bases between.

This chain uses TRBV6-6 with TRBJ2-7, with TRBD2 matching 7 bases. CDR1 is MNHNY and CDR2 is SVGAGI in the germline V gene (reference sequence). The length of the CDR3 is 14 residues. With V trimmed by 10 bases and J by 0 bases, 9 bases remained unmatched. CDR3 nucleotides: TGTGCCACCGCCATGGGGGGGAGCTCCTACGAGCAGTACTTC. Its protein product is CATAMGGSSYEQYF.

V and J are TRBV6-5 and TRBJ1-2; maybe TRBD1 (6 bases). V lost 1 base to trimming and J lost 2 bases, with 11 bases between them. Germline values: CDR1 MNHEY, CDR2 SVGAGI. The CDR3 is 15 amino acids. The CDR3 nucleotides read TGTGCCAGCAGTTACTTTTCAGGGGACAACTATGGCTACACCTTC. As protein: CASSYFSGDNYGYTF.

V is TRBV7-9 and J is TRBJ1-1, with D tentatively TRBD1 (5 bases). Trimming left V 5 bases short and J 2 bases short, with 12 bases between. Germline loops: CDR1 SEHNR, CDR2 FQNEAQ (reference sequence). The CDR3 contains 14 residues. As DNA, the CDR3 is TGTGCCAGCAGCGGCCCGACAGCTAACACTGAAGCTTTCTTT. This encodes CASSGPTANTEAFF.

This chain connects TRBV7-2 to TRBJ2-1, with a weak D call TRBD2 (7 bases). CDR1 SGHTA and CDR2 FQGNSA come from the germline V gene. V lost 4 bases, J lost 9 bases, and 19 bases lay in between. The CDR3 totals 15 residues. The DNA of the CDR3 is TGTGCCAGCAGCTACGTAGGGGGAGGGCTAGGTGAGCAGTTCTTC. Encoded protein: CASSYVGGGLGEQFF.

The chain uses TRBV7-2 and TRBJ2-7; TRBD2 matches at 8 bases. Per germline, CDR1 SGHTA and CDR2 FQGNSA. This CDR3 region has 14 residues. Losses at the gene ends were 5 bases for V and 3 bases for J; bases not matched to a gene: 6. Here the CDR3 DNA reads TGTGCCAGCAGCCCGGGGGGGACCTTCTACGAGCAGTACTTC. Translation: CASSPGGTFYEQYF. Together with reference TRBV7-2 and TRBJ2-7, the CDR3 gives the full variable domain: GAGVSQSPSNKVTEKGKDVELRCDPISGHTALYWYRQSLGQGLEFLIYFQGNSAPDKSGLPSDRFSAERTGGSVSTLTIQRTQQEDSAVYLCASSPGGTFYEQYFGPGTRLTVT.

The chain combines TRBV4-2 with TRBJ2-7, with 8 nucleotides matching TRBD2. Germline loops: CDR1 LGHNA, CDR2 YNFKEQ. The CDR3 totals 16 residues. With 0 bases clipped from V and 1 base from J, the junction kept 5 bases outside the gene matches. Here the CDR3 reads CASSQDGLAFSYEQYF. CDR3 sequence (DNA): TGTGCCAGCAGCCAAGATGGACTAGCATTTTCCTACGAGCAGTACTTC.

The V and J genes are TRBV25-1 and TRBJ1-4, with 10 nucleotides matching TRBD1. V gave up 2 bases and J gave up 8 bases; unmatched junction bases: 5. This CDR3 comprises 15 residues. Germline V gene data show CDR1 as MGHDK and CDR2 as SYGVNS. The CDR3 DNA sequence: TGTGCCAGCAGTGAAGGTGGGACAGGGGAGGAAAAACTGTTTTTT. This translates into CASSEGGTGEEKLFF.

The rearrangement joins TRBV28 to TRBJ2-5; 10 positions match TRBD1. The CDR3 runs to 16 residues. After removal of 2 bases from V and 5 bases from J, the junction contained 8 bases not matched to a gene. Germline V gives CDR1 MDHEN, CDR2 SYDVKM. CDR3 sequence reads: CASSLPRDRGRETQYF. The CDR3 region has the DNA TGTGCCAGCAGTTTACCCCGGGACAGGGGACGGGAGACCCAGTACTTC.

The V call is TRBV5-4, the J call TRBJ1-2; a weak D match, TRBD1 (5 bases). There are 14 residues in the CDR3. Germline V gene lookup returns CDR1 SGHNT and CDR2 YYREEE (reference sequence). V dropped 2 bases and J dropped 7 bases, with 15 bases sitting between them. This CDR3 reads CASSLVTGQGGYTF. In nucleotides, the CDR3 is TGTGCCAGCAGCTTAGTTACGGGTCAGGGTGGCTACACCTTC.

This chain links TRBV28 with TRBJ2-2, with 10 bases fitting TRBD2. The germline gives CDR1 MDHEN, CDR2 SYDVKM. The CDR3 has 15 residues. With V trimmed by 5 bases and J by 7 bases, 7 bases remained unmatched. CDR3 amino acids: CASSPSGSEGGELFF. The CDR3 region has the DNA TGTGCCAGCAGTCCTAGCGGGAGCGAGGGCGGGGAGCTGTTTTTT.

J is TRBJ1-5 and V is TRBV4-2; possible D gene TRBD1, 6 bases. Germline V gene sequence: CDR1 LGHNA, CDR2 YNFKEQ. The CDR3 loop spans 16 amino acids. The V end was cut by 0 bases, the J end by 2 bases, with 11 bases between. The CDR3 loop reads CASSQDGGRGNQPQHF. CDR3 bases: TGTGCCAGCAGCCAAGATGGGGGCAGGGGCAATCAGCCCCAGCATTTT.

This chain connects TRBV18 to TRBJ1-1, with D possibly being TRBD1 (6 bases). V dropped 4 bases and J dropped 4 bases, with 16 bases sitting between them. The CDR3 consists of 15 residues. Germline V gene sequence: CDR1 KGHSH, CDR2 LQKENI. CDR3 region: CASSRTRGLGTEAFF. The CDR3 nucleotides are TGTGCCAGCTCACGCACGAGGGGGTTGGGCACTGAAGCTTTCTTT.

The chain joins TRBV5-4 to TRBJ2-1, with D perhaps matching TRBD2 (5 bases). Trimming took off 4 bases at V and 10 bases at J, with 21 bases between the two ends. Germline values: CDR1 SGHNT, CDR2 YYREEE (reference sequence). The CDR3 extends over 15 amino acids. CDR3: CASSLGSGFLREQFF. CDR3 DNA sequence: TGTGCCAGCAGCCTTGGAAGCGGATTCCTCCGGGAGCAGTTCTTC.

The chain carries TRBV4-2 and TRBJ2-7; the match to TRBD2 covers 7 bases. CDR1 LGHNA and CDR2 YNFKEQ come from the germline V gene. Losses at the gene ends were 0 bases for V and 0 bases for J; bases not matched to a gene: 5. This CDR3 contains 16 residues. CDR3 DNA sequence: TGTGCCAGCAGCCAAGAAGCGGGGACCAGCTCCTACGAGCAGTACTTC. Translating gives CASSQEAGTSSYEQYF.

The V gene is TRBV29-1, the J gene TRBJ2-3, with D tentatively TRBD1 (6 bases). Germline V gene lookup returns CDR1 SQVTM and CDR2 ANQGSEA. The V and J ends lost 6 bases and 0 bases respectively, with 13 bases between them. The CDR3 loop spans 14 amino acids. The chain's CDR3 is CSVGHRLSTDTQYF. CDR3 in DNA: TGCAGCGTGGGACATCGCCTTAGCACAGATACGCAGTATTTT.

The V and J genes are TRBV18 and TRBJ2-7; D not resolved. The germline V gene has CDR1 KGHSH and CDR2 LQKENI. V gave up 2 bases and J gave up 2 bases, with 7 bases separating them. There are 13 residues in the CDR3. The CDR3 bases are TGTGCCAGCTCACCAAACGGTGCCTACGAGCAGTACTTC. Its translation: CASSPNGAYEQYF.

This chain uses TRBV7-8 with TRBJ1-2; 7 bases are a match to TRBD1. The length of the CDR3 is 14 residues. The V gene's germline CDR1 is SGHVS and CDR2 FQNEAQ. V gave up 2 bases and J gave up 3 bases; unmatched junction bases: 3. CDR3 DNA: TGTGCCAGCAGCTTACGGACAGGAGACTATGGCTACACCTTC. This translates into CASSLRTGDYGYTF.

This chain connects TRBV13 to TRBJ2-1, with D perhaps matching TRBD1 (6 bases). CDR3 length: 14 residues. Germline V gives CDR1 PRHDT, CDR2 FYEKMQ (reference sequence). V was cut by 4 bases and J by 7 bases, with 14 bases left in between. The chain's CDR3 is CASSSPLGGNEQFF. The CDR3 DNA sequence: TGTGCCAGCAGCTCCCCTCTAGGGGGTAATGAGCAGTTCTTC.

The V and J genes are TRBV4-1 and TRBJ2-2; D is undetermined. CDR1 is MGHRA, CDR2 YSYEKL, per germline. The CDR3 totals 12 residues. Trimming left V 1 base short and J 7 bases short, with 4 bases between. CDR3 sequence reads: CASSQVRGELFF. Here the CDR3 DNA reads TGCGCCAGCAGCCAAGTCCGCGGGGAGCTGTTTTTT.

The CDR3 spells CAGAGNYEQYF. The CDR3 nucleotides read TGTGCCGGGGCGGGAAACTACGAGCAGTACTTC. This chain uses TRBV6-1 with TRBJ2-7, with TRBD2 as a possible D gene (6 bases). This CDR3 spans 11 amino acids. Germline-derived CDR1 and CDR2 are MNHNS and SASEGT. With 11 bases removed from V and 3 bases from J, the gap between germline ends came to 11 bases.

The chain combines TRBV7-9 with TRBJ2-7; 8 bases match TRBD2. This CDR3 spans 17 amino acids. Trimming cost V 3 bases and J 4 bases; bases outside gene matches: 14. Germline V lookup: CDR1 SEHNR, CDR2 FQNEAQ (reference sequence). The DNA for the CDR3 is TGTGCCAGCAGCTTGCCCCAGCGGGAGACGACCGGGTACGAGCAGTACTTC. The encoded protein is CASSLPQRETTGYEQYF.

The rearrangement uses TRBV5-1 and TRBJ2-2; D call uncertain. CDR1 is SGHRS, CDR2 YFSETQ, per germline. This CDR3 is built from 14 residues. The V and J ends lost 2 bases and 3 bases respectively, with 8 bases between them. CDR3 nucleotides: TGCGCCAGCAGCTTAATCACACACACCGGGGAGCTGTTTTTT. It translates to CASSLITHTGELFF.

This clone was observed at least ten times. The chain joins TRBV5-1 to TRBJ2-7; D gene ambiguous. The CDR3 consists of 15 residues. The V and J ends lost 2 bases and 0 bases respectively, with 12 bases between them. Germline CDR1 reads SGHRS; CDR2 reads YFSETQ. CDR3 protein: CASSFEVSISYEQYF. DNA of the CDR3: TGCGCCAGCAGCTTTGAGGTCTCCATCTCCTACGAGCAGTACTTC.

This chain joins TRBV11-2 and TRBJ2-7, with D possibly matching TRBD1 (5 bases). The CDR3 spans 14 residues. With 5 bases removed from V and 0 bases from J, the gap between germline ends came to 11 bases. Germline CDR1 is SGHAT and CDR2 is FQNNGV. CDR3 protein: CASSPPDSSYEQYF. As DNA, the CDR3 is TGTGCCAGCAGCCCCCCCGACAGCTCCTACGAGCAGTACTTC.

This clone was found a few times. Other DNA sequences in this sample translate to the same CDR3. CDR3 in amino acids: CASSLAGEQYF. CDR3 sequence (DNA): TGCGCCAGCAGCTTGGCAGGCGAGCAGTACTTC. This chain links TRBV5-1 with TRBJ2-7, with D unresolved. Germline V gene lookup returns CDR1 SGHRS and CDR2 YFSETQ. The V end lost 0 bases, the J end lost 6 bases, and 4 bases lay between the germline ends. This CDR3 has 11 residues.

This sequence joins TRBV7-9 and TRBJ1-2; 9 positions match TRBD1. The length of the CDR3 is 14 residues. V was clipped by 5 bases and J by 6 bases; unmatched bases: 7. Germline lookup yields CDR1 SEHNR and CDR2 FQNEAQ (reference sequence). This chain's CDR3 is CASSKQGAKDGYTF. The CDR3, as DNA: TGTGCCAGCAGCAAACAGGGGGCCAAGGATGGCTACACCTTC.

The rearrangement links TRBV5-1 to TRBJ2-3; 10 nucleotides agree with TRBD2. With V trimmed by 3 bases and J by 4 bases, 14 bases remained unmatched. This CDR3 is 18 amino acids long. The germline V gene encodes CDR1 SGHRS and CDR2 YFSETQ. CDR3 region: CASSSGVASGSWADTQYF. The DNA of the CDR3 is TGCGCCAGCAGCTCGGGGGTAGCTAGCGGGAGTTGGGCAGATACGCAGTATTTT.

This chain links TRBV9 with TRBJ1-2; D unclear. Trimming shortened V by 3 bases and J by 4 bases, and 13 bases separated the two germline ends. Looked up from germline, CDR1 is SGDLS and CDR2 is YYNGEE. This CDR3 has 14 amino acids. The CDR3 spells CASSGLERSYGYTF. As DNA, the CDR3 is TGTGCCAGCAGCGGGTTGGAGCGGAGCTATGGCTACACCTTC.

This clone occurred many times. The CDR3 region has the DNA TGTGCCACCGCACCGGGACTAGAGATGATAGATACGCAGTATTTT. It encodes CATAPGLEMIDTQYF. The chain joins TRBV15 to TRBJ2-3; 8 bases fit TRBD2. V dropped 8 bases and J dropped 5; count of bases not matched to a gene: 12. Germline V gives CDR1 LNHNV, CDR2 YYDKDF (reference sequence). The CDR3 is 15 amino acids.

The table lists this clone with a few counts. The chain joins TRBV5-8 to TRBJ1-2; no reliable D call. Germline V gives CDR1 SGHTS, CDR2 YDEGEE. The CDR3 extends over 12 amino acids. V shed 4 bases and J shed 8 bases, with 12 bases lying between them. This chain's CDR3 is CASSHYSQGYTF. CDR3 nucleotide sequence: TGTGCCAGCAGCCATTATTCACAGGGCTACACCTTC.